This T cell receptor beta chain derives from a study of CXCR3-negative and CXCR3-positive naive CD8 T cells. Overall study findings and caveats: Similarly elevated diversity marked both naive subsets, with memory CD8+ cells showing far lower diversity.

This CDR3 region has 15 residues. Germline V gene data show CDR1 as SGDLS and CDR2 as YYNGEE. As regards this clonotype: The antigen remains undetermined.

cDNA libraries for TRB were generated by 5' RACE incorporating UMI labels. For each CDR3 protein, TCRdb gives one entry from its re-call of the 5' RACE reads, without DNA. The table lists 100,000 to 150,000 distinct CDR3 sequences. The chain recombines TRBV9 with TRBJ2-1; without DNA, the TCRdb call of TRBD1 cannot be checked. The clonotype originates from a human donor in good health. Some clones in this sample may be carry-over from other donors' samples. Material: naive CXCR3- CD8+ T cells from blood. Specified subset: CD45RO-CCR7+CD27+CD95- naive CD8+ T cells lacking CXCR3 (TNR3-). The CDR3 region is CASSVGAGSYNEQFF.